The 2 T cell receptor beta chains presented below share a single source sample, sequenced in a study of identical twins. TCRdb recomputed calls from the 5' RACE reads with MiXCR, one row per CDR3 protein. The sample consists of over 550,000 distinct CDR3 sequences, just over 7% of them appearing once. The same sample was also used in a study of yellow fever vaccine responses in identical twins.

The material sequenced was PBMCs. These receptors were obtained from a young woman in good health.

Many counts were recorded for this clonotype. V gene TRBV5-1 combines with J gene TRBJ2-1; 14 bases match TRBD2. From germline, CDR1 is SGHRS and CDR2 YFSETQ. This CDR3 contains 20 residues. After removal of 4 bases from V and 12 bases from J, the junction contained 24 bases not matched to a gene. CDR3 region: CASSLPTSGQGTSGSLGQFF. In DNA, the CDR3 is TGCGCCAGCAGCCTTCCGACCTCGGGACAAGGGACTAGCGGGAGTTTGGGGCAGTTCTTC.

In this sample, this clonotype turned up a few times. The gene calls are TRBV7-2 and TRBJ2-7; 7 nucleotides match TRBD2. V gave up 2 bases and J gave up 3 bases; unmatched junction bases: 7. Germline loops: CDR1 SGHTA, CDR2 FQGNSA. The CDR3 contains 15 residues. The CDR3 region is CASSLYSGTLYEQYF. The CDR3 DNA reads TGTGCCAGCAGCTTATACAGCGGGACCCTCTACGAGCAGTACTTC.